This T cell receptor beta chain was recovered during a study of blood T cell repertoires in COVID-19. In the study overall: From T cells, B-cell-depleted T cells, or PBMCs came the material, which was cDNA or gDNA.

From germline, CDR1 is LNHDA and CDR2 SQIVND (reference sequence). Trimming pared 0 bases from V and 4 bases from J, leaving 15 bases between. The CDR3 loop spans 16 amino acids. Authors' processing steps: Counts of nucleated cells, estimated from reference gene primer amplification, were obtained. Assay used: immunoSEQ multiplex PCR; TCRdb lists only in-frame clones, some missing. That table supplies the V and J calls and clone size; D and trimming were determined from the DNA. The repertoire holds 150,000 to 200,000 clones, just over 85% seen once, with about 8.4% in the top ten. Material for sequencing was PBMCs or T cells enriched from blood (not recorded which). The rearrangement links TRBV19 to TRBJ1-1; D might be TRBD1 (6 bases). The sequence came from a woman aged 18-29 years who had recovered from COVID-19. CDR3 sequence: CASSIDPTGWSTEAFF. DNA of the CDR3: TGTGCCAGTAGTATAGATCCGACAGGTTGGAGCACTGAAGCTTTCTTT.